The entry below describes one T cell receptor beta chain. Its matching antigen is unknown. Graves' hyperthyroidism was deemed stable absent ophthalmopathy progression within 18 months. Patients with uncontrolled infections, other autoimmune diseases, pregnancy or lactation were excluded. The sample is drawn from a study of T cells in Graves' hyperthyroidism and ophthalmopathy. General study results and limits: Blood shared most expanded thyroid clonotypes above 0.001.

TCR beta CDR3 sequences were amplified from RNA transcripts. HTBI primers were the set used in a first-round RT-PCR of the TCR CDR3. Using its own MiXCR run on the multiplex PCR reads, TCRdb lists one record per CDR3 protein. This table has 750,000 to 950,000 distinct CDR3 sequences, roughly 40% appearing once. Material for sequencing was blood. This clonotype was sampled from a man in his late teens or twenties with Graves' hyperthyroidism.

The CDR3 DNA is TGTGCCAGCAGCCCTGGGGGACAGTTTAATGAAAAACTGTTTTTT. Protein sequence: CASSPGGQFNEKLFF. The chain has TRBV7-9 and TRBJ1-4; the match to TRBD1 covers 7 bases. Germline loops: CDR1 SEHNR, CDR2 FQNEAQ (reference sequence). The CDR3 length is 15 residues. Losses at the gene ends were 5 bases for V and 4 bases for J; bases not matched to a gene: 7.